What follows is one T cell receptor beta chain and its context. Antigen: not known. This entry belongs to a study of blood T cells in healthy people across ages. Study-wide context: Every two T cells gave about one barcoded beta molecule via template switching.

Every participating donor contributed approximately 10 milliliters of peripheral blood through a draw. The V segment lost 0 bases and the J segment 11 bases; nucleotides outside the gene matches: 11. The CDR3 consists of 15 residues. Germline V gives CDR1 SGDLS, CDR2 YYNGEE. Study outcomes and limitations: Diversity was estimated from one million T cells, and these estimates were considered underestimates.

With a J-beta primer mix and a sample-barcoded 5' primer, a second PCR ran roughly 6 to 12 cycles. TCRdb used MiXCR to reprocess the 5' RACE reads, holding one entry per CDR3 protein. This sample has over a million distinct CDR3 sequences, with 45% found just once. Sequencing was carried out using blood. The TCR comes from a woman aged 60-70 years in good health. The V call is TRBV9, the J call TRBJ2-5; TRBD2 agrees at 9 bases. The CDR3 DNA sequence: TGTGCCAGCAGCGTAGTTAGCGGGAGCAACAGTGAGCAGTACTTC. Residues: CASSVVSGSNSEQYF.